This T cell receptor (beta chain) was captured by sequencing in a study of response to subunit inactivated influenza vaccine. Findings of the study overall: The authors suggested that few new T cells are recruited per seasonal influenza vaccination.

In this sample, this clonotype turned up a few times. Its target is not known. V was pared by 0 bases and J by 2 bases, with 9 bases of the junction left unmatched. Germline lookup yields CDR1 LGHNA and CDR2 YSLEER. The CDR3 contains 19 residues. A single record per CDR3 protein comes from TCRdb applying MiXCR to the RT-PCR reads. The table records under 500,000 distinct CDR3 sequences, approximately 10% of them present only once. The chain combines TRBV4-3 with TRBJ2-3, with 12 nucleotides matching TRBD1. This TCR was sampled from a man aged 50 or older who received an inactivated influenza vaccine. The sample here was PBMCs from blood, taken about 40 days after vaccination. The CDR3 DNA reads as TGCGCCAGCAGCCAAGATGGGGGGACAGGGGGCGTCTACACAGATACGCAGTATTTT. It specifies CASSQDGGTGGVYTDTQYF.